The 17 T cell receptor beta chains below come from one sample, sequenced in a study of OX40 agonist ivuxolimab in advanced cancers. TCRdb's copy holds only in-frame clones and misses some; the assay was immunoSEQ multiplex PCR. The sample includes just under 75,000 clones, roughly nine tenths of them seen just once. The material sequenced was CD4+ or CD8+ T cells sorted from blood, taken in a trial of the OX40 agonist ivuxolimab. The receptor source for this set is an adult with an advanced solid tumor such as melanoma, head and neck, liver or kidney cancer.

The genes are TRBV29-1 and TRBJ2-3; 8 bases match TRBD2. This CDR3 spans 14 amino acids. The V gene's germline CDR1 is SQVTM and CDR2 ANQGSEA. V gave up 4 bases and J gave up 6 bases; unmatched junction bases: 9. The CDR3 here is CSVATLAGVDTQYF. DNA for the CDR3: TGCAGCGTTGCAACGCTAGCGGGTGTGGATACGCAGTATTTT.

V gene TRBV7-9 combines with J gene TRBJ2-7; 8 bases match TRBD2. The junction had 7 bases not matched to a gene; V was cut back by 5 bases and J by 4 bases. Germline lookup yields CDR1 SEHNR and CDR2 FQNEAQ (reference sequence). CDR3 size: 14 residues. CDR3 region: CASSPGLVGYEQYF. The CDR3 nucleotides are TGTGCCAGCAGCCCGGGACTAGTAGGTTACGAGCAGTACTTC. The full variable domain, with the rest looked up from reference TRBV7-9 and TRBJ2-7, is DTGVSQNPRHKITKRGQNVTFRCDPISEHNRLYWYRQTLGQGPEFLTYFQNEAQLEKSRLLSDRFSAERPKGSFSTLEIQRTEQGDSAMYLCASSPGLVGYEQYFGPGTRLTVT.

CDR3 sequence: CASSQDGDRGLYGYTF. CDR3 DNA: TGCGCCAGCAGCCAAGACGGGGACAGGGGGCTTTATGGCTACACCTTC. This chain links TRBV4-1 with TRBJ1-2, with 12 bases fitting TRBD1. Germline assignment: CDR1 MGHRA and CDR2 YSYEKL. V trimming: 0 bases; J trimming: 5 bases; junction bases outside the gene matches: 4. The CDR3 has 16 amino acids.

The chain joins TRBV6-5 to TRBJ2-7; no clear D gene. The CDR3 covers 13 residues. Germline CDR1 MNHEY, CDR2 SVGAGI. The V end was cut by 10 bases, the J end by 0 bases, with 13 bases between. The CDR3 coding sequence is TGTGCCACCCAGACGGATCACTCCTACGAGCAGTACTTC. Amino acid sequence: CATQTDHSYEQYF.

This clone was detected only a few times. In nucleotides, the CDR3 is TGTGCCAGCAGTGAACTGATTTCAGGTCCCACCGGGGAGCTGTTTTTT. Translation: CASSELISGPTGELFF. The genes are TRBV6-1 and TRBJ2-2; no clear D. Germline V gene data show CDR1 as MNHNS and CDR2 as SASEGT. Trimming took 2 bases from V and 4 from J, leaving 14 bases between them. This CDR3 has 16 residues.

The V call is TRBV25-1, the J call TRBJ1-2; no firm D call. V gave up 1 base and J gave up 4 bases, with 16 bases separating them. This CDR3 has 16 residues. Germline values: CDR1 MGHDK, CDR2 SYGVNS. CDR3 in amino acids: CASSESLVSPSYGYTF. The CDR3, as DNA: TGTGCCAGCAGTGAATCTTTAGTGAGCCCGAGCTATGGCTACACCTTC.

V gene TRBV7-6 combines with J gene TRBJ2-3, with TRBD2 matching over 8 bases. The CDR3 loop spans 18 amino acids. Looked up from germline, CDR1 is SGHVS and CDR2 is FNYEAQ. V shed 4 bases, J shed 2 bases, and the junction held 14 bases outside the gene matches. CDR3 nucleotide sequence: TGTGCCAGCAGCTCCCAGGGGTTTGGCGGGAGGAACACAGATACGCAGTATTTT. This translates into CASSSQGFGGRNTDTQYF. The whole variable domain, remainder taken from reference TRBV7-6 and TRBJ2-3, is GAGVSQSPRYKVTKRGQDVALRCDPISGHVSLYWYRQALGQGPEFLTYFNYEAQQDKSGLPNDRFSAERPEGSISTLTIQRTEQRDSAMYRCASSSQGFGGRNTDTQYFGPGTRLTVL.

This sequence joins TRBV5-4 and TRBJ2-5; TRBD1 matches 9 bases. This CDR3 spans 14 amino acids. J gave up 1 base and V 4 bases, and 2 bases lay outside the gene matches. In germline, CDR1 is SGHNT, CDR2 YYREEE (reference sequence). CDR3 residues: CASSRDRAQETQYF. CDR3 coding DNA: TGTGCCAGCAGCCGGGACAGGGCCCAAGAGACCCAGTACTTC.

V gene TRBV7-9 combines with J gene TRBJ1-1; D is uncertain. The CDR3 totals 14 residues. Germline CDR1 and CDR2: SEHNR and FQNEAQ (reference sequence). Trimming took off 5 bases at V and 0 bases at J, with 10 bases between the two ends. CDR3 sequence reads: CASSLNGLNTEAFF. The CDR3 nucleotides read TGTGCCAGCAGCCTAAACGGGCTGAACACTGAAGCTTTCTTT.

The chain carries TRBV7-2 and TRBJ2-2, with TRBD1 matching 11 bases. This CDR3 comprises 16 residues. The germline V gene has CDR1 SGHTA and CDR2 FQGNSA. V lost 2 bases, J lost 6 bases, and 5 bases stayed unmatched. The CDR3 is CASSLMPGQGAGELFF. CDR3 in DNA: TGTGCCAGCAGCTTAATGCCGGGACAGGGGGCCGGGGAGCTGTTTTTT.

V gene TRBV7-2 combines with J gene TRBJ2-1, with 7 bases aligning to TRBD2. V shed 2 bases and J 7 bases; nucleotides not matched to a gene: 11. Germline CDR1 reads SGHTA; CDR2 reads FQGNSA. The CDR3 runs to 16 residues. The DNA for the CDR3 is TGTGCCAGCAGCTTACGACCAGCGGGGTATAAAAATGAGCAGTTCTTC. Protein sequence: CASSLRPAGYKNEQFF.

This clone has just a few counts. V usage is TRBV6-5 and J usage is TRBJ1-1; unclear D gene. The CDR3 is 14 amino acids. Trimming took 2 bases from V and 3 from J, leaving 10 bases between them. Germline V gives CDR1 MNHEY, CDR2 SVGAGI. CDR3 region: CASSYGERDTEAFF. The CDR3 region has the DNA TGTGCCAGCAGTTACGGGGAGAGGGACACTGAAGCTTTCTTT.

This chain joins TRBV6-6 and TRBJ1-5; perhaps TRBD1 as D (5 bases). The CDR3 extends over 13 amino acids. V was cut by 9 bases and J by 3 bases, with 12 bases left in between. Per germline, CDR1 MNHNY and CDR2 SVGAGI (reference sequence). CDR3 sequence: CASKGQVNQPQHF. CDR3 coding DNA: TGTGCCAGTAAGGGGCAGGTCAATCAGCCCCAGCATTTT.

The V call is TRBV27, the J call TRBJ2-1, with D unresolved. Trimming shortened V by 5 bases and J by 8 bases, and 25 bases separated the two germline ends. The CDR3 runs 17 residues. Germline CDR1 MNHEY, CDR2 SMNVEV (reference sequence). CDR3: CASSTKPSFVLVHEQFF. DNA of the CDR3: TGTGCCAGCAGTACCAAGCCCAGCTTTGTCCTTGTCCATGAGCAGTTCTTC.

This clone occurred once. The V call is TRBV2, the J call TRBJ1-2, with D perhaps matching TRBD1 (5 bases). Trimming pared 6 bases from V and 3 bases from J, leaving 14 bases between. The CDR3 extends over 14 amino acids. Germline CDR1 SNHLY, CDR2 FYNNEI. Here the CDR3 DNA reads TGTGCCAGCAGCGACTCAGGGTTGGACTATGGCTACACCTTC. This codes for CASSDSGLDYGYTF.

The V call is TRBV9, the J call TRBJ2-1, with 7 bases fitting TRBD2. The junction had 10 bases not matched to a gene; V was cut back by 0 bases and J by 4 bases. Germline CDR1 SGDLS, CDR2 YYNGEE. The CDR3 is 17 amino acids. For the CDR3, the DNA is TGTGCCAGCAGCGTAGGGTCTCGCGGGAGAGCGTACAATGAGCAGTTCTTC. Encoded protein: CASSVGSRGRAYNEQFF.

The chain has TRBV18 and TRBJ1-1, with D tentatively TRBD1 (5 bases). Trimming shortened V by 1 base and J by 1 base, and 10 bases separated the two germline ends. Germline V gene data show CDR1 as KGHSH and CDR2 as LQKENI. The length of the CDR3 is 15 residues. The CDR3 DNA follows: TGTGCCAGCTCACCACAACAGGCCCCGAACACTGAAGCTTTCTTT. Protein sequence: CASSPQQAPNTEAFF.